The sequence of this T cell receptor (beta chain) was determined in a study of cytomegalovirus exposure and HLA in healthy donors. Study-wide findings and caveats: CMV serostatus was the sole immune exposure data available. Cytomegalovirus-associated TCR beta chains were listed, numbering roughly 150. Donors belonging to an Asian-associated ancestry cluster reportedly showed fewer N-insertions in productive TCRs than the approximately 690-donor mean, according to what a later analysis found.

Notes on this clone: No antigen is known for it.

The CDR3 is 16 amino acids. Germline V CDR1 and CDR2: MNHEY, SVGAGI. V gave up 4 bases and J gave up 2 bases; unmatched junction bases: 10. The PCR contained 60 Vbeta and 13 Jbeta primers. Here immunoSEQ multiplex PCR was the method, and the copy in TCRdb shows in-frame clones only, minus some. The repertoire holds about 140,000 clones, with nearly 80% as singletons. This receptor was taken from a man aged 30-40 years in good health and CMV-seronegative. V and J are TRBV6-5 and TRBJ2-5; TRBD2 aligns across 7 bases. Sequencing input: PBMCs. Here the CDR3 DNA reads TGTGCCAGCAGTTTGTCGGGACTAAGAGGGCAAGAGACCCAGTACTTC. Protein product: CASSLSGLRGQETQYF.